The 25 T cell receptor beta chains below come from one sample, sequenced in a study of blood T cell repertoires in COVID-19. The repertoire was sequenced with immunoSEQ multiplex PCR; TCRdb's copy has only in-frame clones and lacks some. The sample includes around 160,000 clones, roughly 80% of them seen just once. Input material: PBMCs or T cells enriched from blood (not recorded which). These receptor sequences come from a man in his forties or fifties who had recovered from COVID-19.

The V gene is TRBV18, the J gene TRBJ2-7, with TRBD1 identical over 8 bases. Germline CDR1 is KGHSH and CDR2 is LQKENI. The CDR3 extends over 13 amino acids. With 3 bases clipped from V and 6 bases from J, the junction kept 4 bases outside the gene matches. CDR3 protein: CASSPSGQAEQYF. CDR3 DNA sequence: TGTGCCAGCTCACCCTCGGGACAGGCCGAGCAGTACTTC.

The chain uses TRBV29-1 and TRBJ1-1; maybe TRBD1 (6 bases). The CDR3 consists of 11 residues. Per germline, CDR1 SQVTM and CDR2 ANQGSEA. V dropped 6 bases and J dropped 6 bases, with 11 bases sitting between them. CDR3 in DNA: TGCAGCGTCGTCGGACAGCCTGAAGCTTTCTTT. Its protein is CSVVGQPEAFF.

This chain connects TRBV6-1 to TRBJ2-1; weak D call: TRBD1 (5 bases). V shed 2 bases and J shed 2 bases, with 13 bases lying between them. The CDR3 is 16 amino acids. Germline CDR1 MNHNS, CDR2 SASEGT. The chain's CDR3 is CASSEYSGAAYNEQFF. CDR3 nucleotides: TGTGCCAGCAGTGAATACAGTGGGGCCGCCTACAATGAGCAGTTCTTC.

V and J are TRBV12-3 or TRBV12-4 and TRBJ2-7, with 8 bases aligning to TRBD2. The CDR3 extends over 13 amino acids. Unmatched junction bases numbered 3, after V lost 5 bases and J lost 3 bases. CDR3 loop: CASSAGTSYEQYF. DNA of the CDR3: TGTGCCAGCAGTGCCGGGACTAGCTACGAGCAGTACTTC.

This chain connects TRBV29-1 to TRBJ2-7; D is ambiguous. In germline, CDR1 is SQVTM, CDR2 ANQGSEA. The CDR3 sequence is 12 residues long. Trimming pared 1 base from V and 3 bases from J, leaving 7 bases between. The CDR3: CSVEGPNYEQYF. DNA for the CDR3: TGCAGCGTTGAAGGGCCCAACTACGAGCAGTACTTC.

The chain couples TRBV6-1 to TRBJ1-5; D is ambiguous. V gave up 1 base and J gave up 1 base, with 5 bases separating them. Per the germline V gene, CDR1 is MNHNS and CDR2 is SASEGT. This CDR3 is built from 14 residues. The CDR3 DNA reads TGTGCCAGCAGTGAAGTGGGCAGCAATCAGCCCCAGCATTTT. Translated, it gives CASSEVGSNQPQHF.

This chain connects TRBV7-3 to TRBJ2-3; the D gene is possibly TRBD2 (6 bases). Trimming left V 5 bases short and J 4 bases short, with 19 bases between. This CDR3 is built from 16 residues. The germline CDR1 and CDR2 sequences are SGHTA and FQGTGA. As DNA, the CDR3 is TGTGCCAGCAGCGACCCGGGCGGGATGGGCCCAGATACGCAGTATTTT. It encodes CASSDPGGMGPDTQYF. Full variable domain (missing parts from reference TRBV7-3 and TRBJ2-3): GAGVSQTPSNKVTEKGKYVELRCDPISGHTALYWYRQSLGQGPEFLIYFQGTGAADDSGLPNDRFFAVRPEGSVSTLKIQRTERGDSAVYLCASSDPGGMGPDTQYFGPGTRLTVL.

The V gene is TRBV11-2, the J gene TRBJ1-5; D perhaps matches TRBD1 (6 bases). Looked up from germline, CDR1 is SGHAT and CDR2 is FQNNGV. This CDR3 is built from 18 residues. The V gene lost 3 bases and the J gene lost 1 base, with 19 bases spanning the gap. For the CDR3, the DNA is TGTGCCAGCAGCTTCCCGATTGGGGGGGCCGGGAGCAATCAGCCCCAGCATTTT. Amino acids: CASSFPIGGAGSNQPQHF.

A remark on this clone: Without the conserved terminal phenylalanine or tryptophan, this CDR3 likely stems from a read error. It is unclear where the CDR3 begins or ends on the DNA, so no DNA is shown, and the CDR3 is as TCRdb lists it. The rearrangement links TRBV28 to TRBJ2-3; whether TRBD1, the table's D call, matches the DNA was not checked. The CDR3 sequence runs 15 residues, both termini included. The germline V gene encodes CDR1 MDHEN and CDR2 SYDVKM. Here the CDR3 reads CASSKDSLVRLQYFD.

The V call is TRBV19, the J call TRBJ1-5; 8 bases line up with TRBD1. This CDR3 is built from 15 residues. V trimming: 5 bases; J trimming: 9 bases; junction bases outside the gene matches: 12. The V gene's germline CDR1 is LNHDA and CDR2 SQIVND (reference sequence). CDR3 residues: CASSPRSQGAGPQHF. DNA of the CDR3: TGTGCCAGTAGTCCCAGATCGCAGGGGGCAGGGCCCCAGCATTTT.

This chain joins TRBV19 and TRBJ1-1; D not resolved. Trimming removed 7 bases from V and 5 bases from J, with 14 bases in between. CDR1 and CDR2 from the germline V gene are LNHDA and SQIVND (reference sequence). This CDR3 is 13 amino acids long. In DNA, the CDR3 is TGTGCCAGTACGCCGGGTTTTCGAACTGAAGCTTTCTTT. Its translation: CASTPGFRTEAFF.

The J gene is TRBJ2-3, the V gene TRBV29-1, with 7 bases matching TRBD1. CDR3 length: 15 residues. Per the germline V gene, CDR1 is SQVTM and CDR2 is ANQGSEA. Trimming removed 6 bases from V and 3 bases from J; junction bases left unmatched: 12. The CDR3 DNA reads as TGCAGCGTACCAGGGGGAGCAGGGATTACAGATACGCAGTATTTT. Its translation: CSVPGGAGITDTQYF.

The chain carries TRBV28 and TRBJ1-1; no definite D call. CDR1 is MDHEN and CDR2 is SYDVKM in the germline V gene. V shed 11 bases and J shed 1 base, with 14 bases lying between them. The CDR3 covers 13 residues. The CDR3, as DNA: TGTGCCGCAAGGGAGGGAGGGAACACTGAAGCTTTCTTT. It yields the protein CAAREGGNTEAFF.

This clone appeared a single time. The rearrangement uses TRBV10-1 and TRBJ1-6; no firm D call. The CDR3 length is 13 residues. Germline CDR1 and CDR2: WNHNN and SYGVQD (reference sequence). Deletions cut 6 bases from V and 11 bases from J, with 14 bases between. The CDR3: CASSQSLDTPLHF. The DNA for the CDR3 is TGCGCCAGCAGCCAGTCCCTTGACACACCCCTCCACTTT.

J is TRBJ2-7 and V is TRBV5-8; D gene ambiguous. The CDR3 sequence is 12 residues long. The germline V gene has CDR1 SGHTS and CDR2 YDEGEE. Trimming stripped 2 bases from V and 4 bases from J, with 7 bases between. CDR3 region: CASSLIRYEQYF. The CDR3 DNA follows: TGTGCCAGCAGCTTAATTCGGTACGAGCAGTACTTC. Full variable domain (remainder filled in from reference TRBV5-8 and TRBJ2-7): EAGVTQSPTHLIKTRGQQATLRCSPISGHTSVYWYQQALGLGLQFLLWYDEGEERNRGNFPPRFSGRQFPNYSSELNVNALELEDSALYLCASSLIRYEQYFGPGTRLTVT.

V usage is TRBV6-5 and J usage is TRBJ1-1; weak D call: TRBD1 (6 bases). The CDR3 is made up of 14 amino acids. Trimming stripped 3 bases from V and 5 bases from J, with 13 bases between. Germline CDR1 MNHEY, CDR2 SVGAGI. DNA for the CDR3: TGTGCCAGCAGTTATAGGGGGGGATGGACTGAAGCTTTCTTT. Translating it yields CASSYRGGWTEAFF.

This clone was seen only once. This chain connects TRBV28 to TRBJ1-5; D may be TRBD1 (6 bases). CDR3 length equals 14 residues. With 7 bases removed from V and 7 bases from J, the gap between germline ends came to 17 bases. Germline lookup yields CDR1 MDHEN and CDR2 SYDVKM. CDR3 bases: TGTGCCAGCACTCGCGGCGGCGGGGGCCAGCCCCAGCATTTT. Translated, it gives CASTRGGGGQPQHF.

This sequence joins TRBV3-1 (or the pseudogene TRBV3-2) and TRBJ2-1, with 8 bases identical to TRBD1. This CDR3 contains 18 residues. After removal of 2 bases from V and 7 bases from J, the junction contained 16 bases not matched to a gene. Per the germline V gene, CDR1 is LGHDT and CDR2 is YNNKEL (reference sequence). CDR3 amino acids: CASSQTGTGYTGGNEQFF. The CDR3 coding sequence is TGTGCCAGCAGCCAAACAGGGACGGGGTACACAGGGGGGAATGAGCAGTTCTTC.

CDR3 loop: CASSSQGTGELFF. In DNA form, the CDR3 reads TGTGCCAGCAGTTCACAGGGGACCGGGGAGCTGTTTTTT. The chain is built from TRBV7-3 and TRBJ2-2, with 7 bases matching TRBD1. Germline V gene sequence: CDR1 SGHTA, CDR2 FQGTGA. The CDR3 covers 13 residues. The V segment lost 6 bases and the J segment 5 bases; nucleotides outside the gene matches: 3.

V and J are TRBV19 and TRBJ2-5, with D unclear. From germline, CDR1 is LNHDA and CDR2 SQIVND (reference sequence). This CDR3 has 14 residues. V lost 4 bases to trimming and J lost 10 bases, with 19 bases between them. The CDR3 nucleotides are TGTGCCAGTAGTACAGAACAGAGTATCAAGAACCAGTACTTC. This codes for CASSTEQSIKNQYF.

J is TRBJ1-2 and V is TRBV11-2; 8 bases are shared with TRBD1. This CDR3 contains 15 residues. Germline CDR1 and CDR2: SGHAT and FQNNGV. Trimming took 4 bases from V and 2 from J; bases not matched to a gene: 6. CDR3 in amino acids: CASSSLQGENYGYTF. CDR3 coding DNA: TGTGCCAGCAGCTCGCTACAGGGGGAGAACTATGGCTACACCTTC.

J is TRBJ2-1 and V is TRBV28; the match to TRBD1 covers 7 bases. Germline assignment: CDR1 MDHEN and CDR2 SYDVKM. V gave up 6 bases and J gave up 7 bases; unmatched junction bases: 15. The CDR3 is 16 amino acids. In nucleotides, the CDR3 is TGTGCCAGCAGGAAAGTACAGGGGCCTTTGGGAAATGAGCAGTTCTTC. This codes for CASRKVQGPLGNEQFF.

This rearrangement joins TRBV30 to TRBJ2-7, with a weak D call TRBD2 (5 bases). Germline assignment: CDR1 GTSNPN and CDR2 SVGIG (reference sequence). The CDR3 sequence is 14 residues long. V lost 3 bases and J 5 bases, leaving 17 bases between the germline ends. The CDR3 DNA reads TGTGCCTGGAGCGCGGGCCTCCCACCCCACGAGCAGTACTTC. Translation: CAWSAGLPPHEQYF.

The chain uses TRBV11-2 and TRBJ2-2; TRBD2 matches at 9 bases. This CDR3 is built from 15 residues. V shed 5 bases and J 5 bases; nucleotides not matched to a gene: 6. Germline V gene sequence: CDR1 SGHAT, CDR2 FQNNGV. The CDR3 DNA reads as TGTGCCAGCAGCCCTCTAGCGGGAAGTACCGGGGAGCTGTTTTTT. The encoded protein is CASSPLAGSTGELFF.

The chain joins TRBV24-1 to TRBJ1-2, with no clear D. Trimming took 0 bases from V and 6 from J, leaving 7 bases between them. The CDR3 has 13 amino acids. The germline gives CDR1 KGHDR, CDR2 SFDVKD. The CDR3 is CATSDLTEDGYTF. The CDR3 coding sequence is TGTGCCACCAGTGATTTGACGGAGGATGGCTACACCTTC.